This T cell receptor (beta chain) was documented in a study of metastatic and nonmetastatic thyroid tumors. Ahead of thyroid surgery, no patient had received treatment of any kind. This clone appeared a few times. Its target is unknown. Overall study results and limits: Malignant thyroid tumors reportedly had TCR beta diversity that was significantly higher than in benign nodules, in blood and tumor.

As originally analysed: The authors used CDR3 differences across clinicopathological groups to build a distant-metastasis classifier for papillary thyroid cancer. MiXCR reprocessed the PCR reads for TCRdb. V and J calls and clone size were set by TCRdb, not the authors. The repertoire holds 34,000 or so clones, with around 19% as singletons. Germline V gene lookup returns CDR1 MNHNS and CDR2 SASEGT. V was trimmed by 2 bases and J by 0 bases, leaving 17 bases between them. The CDR3 extends over 17 amino acids. Material: blood. The TCR was taken from a female donor with papillary thyroid cancer or a benign thyroid nodule (not recorded which). Some clones in this sample may be carry-over from other donors' samples. V usage is TRBV6-1 and J usage is TRBJ2-7, with unresolved D. In DNA, the CDR3 is TGTGCCAGCAGTGAACTGTCAACGCGAAGAAGCTCCTACGAGCAGTACTTC. This codes for CASSELSTRRSSYEQYF.